The clone carrying this T cell receptor beta chain was observed a handful of times. Its antigen remains unknown. Libraries were prepared by immunoSEQ multiplex PCR; TCRdb keeps only in-frame clonotypes and omits some of them. The top ten hold 1.7% of the sample, which has about 130,000 clones, roughly 90% seen once. Germline V gives CDR1 SNHLY, CDR2 FYNNEI. The CDR3 is made up of 14 amino acids. Trimming left V 9 bases short and J 5 bases short, with 17 bases between. This sample was included in a study of T cells in localized non-small cell lung cancer. Overall study findings and caveats: Higher adjacent-lung clonality was associated with shorter survival. The highest T cell clonality was in uninvolved adjacent lung, above tumor. Median detection of top 100 tumor clones in adjacent lung was around 60 clones. It remains possible that heterogeneity exists, since only one tumor region was sequenced.

Sample: peripheral blood, taken before any cancer treatment. The clonotype comes from an older female donor with stage I lung adenocarcinoma. The V gene is TRBV2, the J gene TRBJ2-1; D not resolved. CDR3 DNA sequence: TGTGCCAGTTCCCCCCGGACGGCTGACAATGAGCAGTTCTTC. Protein product: CASSPRTADNEQFF.